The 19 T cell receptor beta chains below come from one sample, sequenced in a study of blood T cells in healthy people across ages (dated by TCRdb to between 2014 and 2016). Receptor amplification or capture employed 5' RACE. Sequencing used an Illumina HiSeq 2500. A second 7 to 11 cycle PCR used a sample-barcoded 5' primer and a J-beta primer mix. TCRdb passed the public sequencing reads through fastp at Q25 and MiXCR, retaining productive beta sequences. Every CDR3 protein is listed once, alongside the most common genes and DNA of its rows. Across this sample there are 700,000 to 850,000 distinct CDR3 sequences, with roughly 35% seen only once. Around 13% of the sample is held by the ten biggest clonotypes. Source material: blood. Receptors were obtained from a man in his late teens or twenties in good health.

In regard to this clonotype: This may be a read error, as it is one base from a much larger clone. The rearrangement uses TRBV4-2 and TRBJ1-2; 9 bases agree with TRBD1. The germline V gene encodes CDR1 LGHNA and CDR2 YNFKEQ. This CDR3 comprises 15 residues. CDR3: CAGSLGTGTNRGYTF. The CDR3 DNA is TGTGCCGGCAGCCTCGGGACAGGGACGAATAGGGGCTACACCTTC.

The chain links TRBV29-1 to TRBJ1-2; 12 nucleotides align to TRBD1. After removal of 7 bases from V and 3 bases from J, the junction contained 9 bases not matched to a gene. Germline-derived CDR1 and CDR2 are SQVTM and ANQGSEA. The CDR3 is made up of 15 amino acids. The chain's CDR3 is CSGLSGTGGYYGYTF. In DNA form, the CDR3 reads TGCAGCGGCCTTTCCGGGACAGGGGGCTACTATGGCTACACCTTC.

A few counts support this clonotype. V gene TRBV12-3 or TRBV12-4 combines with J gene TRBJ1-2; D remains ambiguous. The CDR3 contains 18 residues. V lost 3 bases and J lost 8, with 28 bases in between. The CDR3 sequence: CASSLTGYRAHLPRGYTF. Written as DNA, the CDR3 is TGTGCCAGCAGTTTGACCGGGTACCGGGCCCACCTACCCCGGGGCTACACCTTC.

The CDR3: CASSELGDRAASPLHF. CDR3 sequence (DNA): TGTGCCAGCAGTGAATTGGGGGACAGGGCGGCTTCACCCCTCCACTTT. J is TRBJ1-6 and V is TRBV25-1, with 9 bases that match TRBD1. The CDR3 sequence is 16 residues long. CDR1 and CDR2 from the germline V gene are MGHDK and SYGVNS. Germline trimming cut 1 base from V and 9 bases from J; bases unmatched to any gene: 7.

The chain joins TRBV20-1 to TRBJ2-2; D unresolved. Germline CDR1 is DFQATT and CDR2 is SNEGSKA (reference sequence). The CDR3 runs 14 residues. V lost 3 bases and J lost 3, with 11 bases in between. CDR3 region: CSARDAQDTGELFF. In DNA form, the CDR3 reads TGCAGTGCTAGGGACGCGCAGGACACCGGGGAGCTGTTTTTT.

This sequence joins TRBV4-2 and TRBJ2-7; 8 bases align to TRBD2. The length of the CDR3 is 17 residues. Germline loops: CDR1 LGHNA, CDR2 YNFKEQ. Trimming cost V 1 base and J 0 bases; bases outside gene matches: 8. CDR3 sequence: CASSQVLERGPSYEQYF. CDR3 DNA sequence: TGTGCCAGCAGCCAAGTCCTGGAGCGGGGGCCCTCCTACGAGCAGTACTTC.

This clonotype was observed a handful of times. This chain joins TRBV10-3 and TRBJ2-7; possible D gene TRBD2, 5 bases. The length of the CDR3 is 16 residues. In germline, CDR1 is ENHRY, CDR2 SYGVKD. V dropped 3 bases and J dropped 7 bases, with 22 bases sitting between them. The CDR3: CAISDSGWDDHNEQYF. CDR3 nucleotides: TGTGCCATCAGTGACTCGGGGTGGGATGACCACAATGAGCAGTACTTC.

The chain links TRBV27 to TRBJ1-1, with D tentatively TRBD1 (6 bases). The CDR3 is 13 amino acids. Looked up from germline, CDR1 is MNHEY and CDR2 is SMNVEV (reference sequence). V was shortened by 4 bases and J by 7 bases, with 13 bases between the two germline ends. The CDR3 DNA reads TGTGCCAGCAGTTCTGGGACACGACATGAAGCTTTCTTT. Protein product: CASSSGTRHEAFF.

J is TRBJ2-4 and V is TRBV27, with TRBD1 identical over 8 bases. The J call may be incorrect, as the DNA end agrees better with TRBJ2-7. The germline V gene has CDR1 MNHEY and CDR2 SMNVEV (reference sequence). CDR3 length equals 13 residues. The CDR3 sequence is CASEETGDYEQYF. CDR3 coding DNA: TGTGCCAGCGAGGAGACAGGGGACTACGAGCAGTACTTC.

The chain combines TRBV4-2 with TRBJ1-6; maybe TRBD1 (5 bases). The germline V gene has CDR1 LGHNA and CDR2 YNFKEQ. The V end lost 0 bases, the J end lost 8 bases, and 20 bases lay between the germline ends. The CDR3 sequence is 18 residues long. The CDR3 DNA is TGTGCCAGCAGCCAAGATCTCCGGACACTGGAAACCTATTCACCCCTCCACTTT. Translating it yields CASSQDLRTLETYSPLHF.

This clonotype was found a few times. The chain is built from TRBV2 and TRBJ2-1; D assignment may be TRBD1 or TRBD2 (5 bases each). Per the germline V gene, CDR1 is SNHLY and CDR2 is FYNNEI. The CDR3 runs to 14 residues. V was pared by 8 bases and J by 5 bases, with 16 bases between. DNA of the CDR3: TGTGCCAGCGGGGTCCAATTGGGACACAATGAGCAGTTCTTC. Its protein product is CASGVQLGHNEQFF.

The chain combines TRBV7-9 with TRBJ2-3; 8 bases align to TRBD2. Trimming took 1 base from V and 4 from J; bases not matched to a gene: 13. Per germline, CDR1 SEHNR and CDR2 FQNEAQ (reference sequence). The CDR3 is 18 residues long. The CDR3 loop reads CASSLEMVGLDLPDTQYF. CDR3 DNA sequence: TGTGCCAGCAGCTTAGAAATGGTGGGACTAGACTTACCAGATACGCAGTATTTT.

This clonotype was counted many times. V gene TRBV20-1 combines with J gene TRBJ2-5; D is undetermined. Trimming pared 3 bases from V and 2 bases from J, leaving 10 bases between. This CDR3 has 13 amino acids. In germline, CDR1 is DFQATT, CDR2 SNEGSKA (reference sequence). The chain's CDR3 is CSASGQAQETQYF. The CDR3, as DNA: TGCAGTGCTAGTGGTCAAGCACAAGAGACCCAGTACTTC.

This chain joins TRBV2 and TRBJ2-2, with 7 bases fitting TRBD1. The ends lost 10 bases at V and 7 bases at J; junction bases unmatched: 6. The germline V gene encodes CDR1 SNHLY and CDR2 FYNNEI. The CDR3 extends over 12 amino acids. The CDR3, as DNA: TGTGCCACACAGGGGATTGGCGGGGAGCTGTTTTTT. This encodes CATQGIGGELFF. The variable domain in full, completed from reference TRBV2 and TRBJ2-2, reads EPEVTQTPSHQVTQMGQEVILRCVPISNHLYFYWYRQILGQKVEFLVSFYNNEISEKSEIFDDQFSVERPDGSNFTLKIRSTKLEDSAMYFCATQGIGGELFFGEGSRLTVL.

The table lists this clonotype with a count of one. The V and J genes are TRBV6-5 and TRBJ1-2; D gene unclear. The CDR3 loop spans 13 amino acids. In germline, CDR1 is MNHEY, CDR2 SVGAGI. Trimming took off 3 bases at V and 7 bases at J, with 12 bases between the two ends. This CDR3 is CASSYRAGGGYTF. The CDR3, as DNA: TGTGCCAGCAGTTATCGGGCAGGAGGTGGCTACACCTTC.

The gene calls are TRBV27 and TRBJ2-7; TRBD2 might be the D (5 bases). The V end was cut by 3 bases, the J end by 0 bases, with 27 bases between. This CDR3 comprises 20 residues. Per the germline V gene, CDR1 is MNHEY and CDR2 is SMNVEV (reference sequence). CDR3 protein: CASSFSAFVRREGSSYEQYF. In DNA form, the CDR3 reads TGTGCCAGCAGTTTTTCGGCTTTTGTAAGACGGGAAGGGAGCTCCTACGAGCAGTACTTC.

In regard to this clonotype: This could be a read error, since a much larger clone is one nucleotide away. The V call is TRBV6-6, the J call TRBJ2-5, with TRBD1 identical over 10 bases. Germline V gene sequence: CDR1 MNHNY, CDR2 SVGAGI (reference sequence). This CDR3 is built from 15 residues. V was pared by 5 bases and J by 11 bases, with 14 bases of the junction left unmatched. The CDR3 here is CASSDRGQILNEQYF. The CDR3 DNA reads TGTGCCAGCAGTGACAGGGGGCAGATTCTAAATGAGCAGTACTTC.

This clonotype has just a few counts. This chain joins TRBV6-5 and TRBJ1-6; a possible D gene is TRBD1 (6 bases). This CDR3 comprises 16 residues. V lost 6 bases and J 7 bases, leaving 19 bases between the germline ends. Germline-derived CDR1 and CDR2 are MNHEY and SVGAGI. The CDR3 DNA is TGTGCCAGCAGCCCCTCCCGACAGGTTCCCAATTCACCCCTCCACTTT. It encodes CASSPSRQVPNSPLHF.

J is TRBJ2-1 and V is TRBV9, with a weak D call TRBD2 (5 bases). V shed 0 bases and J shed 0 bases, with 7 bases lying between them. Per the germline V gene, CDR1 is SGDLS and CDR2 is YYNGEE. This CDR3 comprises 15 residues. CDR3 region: CASSVGRSSYNEQFF. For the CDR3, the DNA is TGTGCCAGCAGCGTAGGGAGGAGCTCCTACAATGAGCAGTTCTTC.